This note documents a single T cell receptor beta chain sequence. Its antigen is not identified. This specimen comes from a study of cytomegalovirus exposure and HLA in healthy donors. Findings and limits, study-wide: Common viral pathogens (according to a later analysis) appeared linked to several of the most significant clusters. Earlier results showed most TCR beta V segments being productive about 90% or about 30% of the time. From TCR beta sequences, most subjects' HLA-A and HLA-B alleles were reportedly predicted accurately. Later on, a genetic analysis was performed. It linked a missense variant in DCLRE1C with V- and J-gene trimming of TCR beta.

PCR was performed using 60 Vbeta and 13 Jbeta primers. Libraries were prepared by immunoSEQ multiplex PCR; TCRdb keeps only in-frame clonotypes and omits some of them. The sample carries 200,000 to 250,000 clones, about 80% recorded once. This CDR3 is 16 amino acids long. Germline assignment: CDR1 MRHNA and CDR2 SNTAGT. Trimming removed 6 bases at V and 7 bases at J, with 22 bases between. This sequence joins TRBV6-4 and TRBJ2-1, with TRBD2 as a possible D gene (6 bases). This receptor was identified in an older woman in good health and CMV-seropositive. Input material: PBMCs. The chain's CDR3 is CASSRRGTSLYNEQFF. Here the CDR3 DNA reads TGTGCCAGCAGCCGGCGAGGGACTTCCCTCTATAATGAGCAGTTCTTC.